This T cell receptor (beta chain) was recovered during a study of T cells after yellow fever vaccination. Study-level information: SMART-Seq v4 Ultra Low Input prepared libraries from low-cell fractions.

Notes on this clonotype: What it recognizes is unknown.

Overall study findings and caveats: Reappearing after the booster were most of the clones from primary vaccination (roughly 96% CD4, around 88% CD8).

TCRdb re-called the 5' RACE reads with MiXCR, one entry per CDR3 protein. The table records 360,000 or so distinct CDR3 sequences, around 10% of them present only once. There are 15 residues in the CDR3. V shed 2 bases, J shed 3 bases, and the junction held 4 bases outside the gene matches. Germline CDR1 reads GTSNPN; CDR2 reads SVGIG (reference sequence). This TCR was sampled from a man between 18 and 35 years old who received the YFV17D yellow fever vaccine. The input for sequencing was PBMCs, taken on the day of the first yellow fever vaccination. The rearrangement links TRBV30 to TRBJ2-2, with 9 bases fitting TRBD2. The CDR3 spells CAWSLAGVHTGELFF. In DNA, the CDR3 is TGTGCCTGGAGTTTAGCGGGGGTCCACACCGGGGAGCTGTTTTTT.